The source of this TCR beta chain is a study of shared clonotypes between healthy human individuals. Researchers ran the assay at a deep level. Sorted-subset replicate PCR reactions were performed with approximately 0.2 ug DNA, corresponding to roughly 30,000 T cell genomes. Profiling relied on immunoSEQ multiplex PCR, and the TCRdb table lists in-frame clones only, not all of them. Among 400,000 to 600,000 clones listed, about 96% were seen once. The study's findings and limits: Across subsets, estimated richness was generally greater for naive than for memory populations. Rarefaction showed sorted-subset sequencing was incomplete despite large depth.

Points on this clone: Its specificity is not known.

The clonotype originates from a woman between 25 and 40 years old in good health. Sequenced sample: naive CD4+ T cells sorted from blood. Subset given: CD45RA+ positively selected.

CDR3: CASSLRLNEKLFF. The CDR3 DNA sequence: TGTGCCAGCAGCTTACGTCTTAATGAAAAACTGTTTTTT. The V gene is TRBV7-9, the J gene TRBJ1-4; D gene ambiguous. The V gene's germline CDR1 is SEHNR and CDR2 FQNEAQ (reference sequence). This CDR3 is 13 amino acids long. V was pared by 2 bases and J by 4 bases, with 5 bases between.